The clone carrying this TCR beta chain was detected a few times. The data belong to a study of blood T cells in healthy people across ages. The V end lost 6 bases, the J end lost 5 bases, and 22 bases lay between the germline ends. This CDR3 is 15 amino acids long. Germline CDR1 reads DFQATT; CDR2 reads SNEGSKA (reference sequence). Using a J-beta primer mix together with a sample-barcoded 5' primer, a second PCR was run for roughly 6 to 11 cycles. Every cDNA was tagged by a template-switch adaptor with 12 random nucleotides. TCRdb processed the 5' RACE reads anew with MiXCR; each CDR3 protein has one entry. The data contain around 800,000 distinct CDR3 sequences, about a quarter of them singletons. The data were also submitted as part of a second study, on T cells of mothers and their children.

This clonotype originated in a boy younger than 18 in good health. Source material: blood. V and J are TRBV20-1 and TRBJ1-1; no clear D. The DNA for the CDR3 is TGCAGTGCCAACCAGGACCCCGGGTGGGAAACTGAAGCTTTCTTT. This gives the protein CSANQDPGWETEAFF.